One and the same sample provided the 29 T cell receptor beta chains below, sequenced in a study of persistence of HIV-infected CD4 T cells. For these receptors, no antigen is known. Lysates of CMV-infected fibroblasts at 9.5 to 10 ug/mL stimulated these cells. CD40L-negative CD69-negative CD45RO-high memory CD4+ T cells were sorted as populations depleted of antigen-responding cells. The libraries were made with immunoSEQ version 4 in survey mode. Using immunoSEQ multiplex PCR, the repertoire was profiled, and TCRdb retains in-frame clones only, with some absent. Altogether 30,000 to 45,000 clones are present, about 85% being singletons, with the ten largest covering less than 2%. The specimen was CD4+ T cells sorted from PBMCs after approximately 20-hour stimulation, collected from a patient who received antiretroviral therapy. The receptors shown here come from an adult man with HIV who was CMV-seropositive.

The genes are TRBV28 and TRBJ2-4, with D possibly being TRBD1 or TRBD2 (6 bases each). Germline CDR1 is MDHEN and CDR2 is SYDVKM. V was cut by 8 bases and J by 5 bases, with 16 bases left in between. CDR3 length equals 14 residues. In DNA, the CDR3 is TGTGCCAGCGAAGGGGGGCCTAGCCAAAACATTCAGTACTTC. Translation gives CASEGGPSQNIQYF. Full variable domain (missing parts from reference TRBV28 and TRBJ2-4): DVKVTQSSRYLVKRTGEKVFLECVQDMDHENMFWYRQDPGLGLRLIYFSYDVKMKEKGDIPEGYSVSREKKERFSLILESASTNQTSMYLCASEGGPSQNIQYFGAGTRLSVL.

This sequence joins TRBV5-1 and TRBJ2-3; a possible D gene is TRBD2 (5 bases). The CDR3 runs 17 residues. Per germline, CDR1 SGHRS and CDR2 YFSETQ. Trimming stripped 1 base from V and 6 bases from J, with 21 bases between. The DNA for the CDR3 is TGCGCCAGCAGCTTGCTTCCGGGCCGGGAAAGAGCGGATACGCAGTATTTT. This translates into CASSLLPGRERADTQYF.

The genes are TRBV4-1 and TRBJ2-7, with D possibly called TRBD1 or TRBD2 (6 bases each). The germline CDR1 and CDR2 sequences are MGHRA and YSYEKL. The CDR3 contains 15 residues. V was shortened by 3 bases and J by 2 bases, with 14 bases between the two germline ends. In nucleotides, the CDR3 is TGCGCCAGCAGCCACCCGGGGGCCCCTACCTACGAGCAGTACTTC. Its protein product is CASSHPGAPTYEQYF.

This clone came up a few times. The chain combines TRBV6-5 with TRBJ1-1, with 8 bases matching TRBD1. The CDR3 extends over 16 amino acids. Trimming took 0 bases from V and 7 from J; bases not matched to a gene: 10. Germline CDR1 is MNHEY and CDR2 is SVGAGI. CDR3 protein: CASSYSRTGRRGEAFF. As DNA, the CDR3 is TGTGCCAGCAGTTACTCGAGGACAGGGCGACGGGGTGAAGCTTTCTTT.

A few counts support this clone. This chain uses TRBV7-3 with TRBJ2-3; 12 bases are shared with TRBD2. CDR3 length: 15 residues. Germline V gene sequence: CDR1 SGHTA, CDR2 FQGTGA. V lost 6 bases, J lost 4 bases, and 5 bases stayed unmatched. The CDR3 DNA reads TGTGCCAGCAGTCCTAGCGGGGGGGCCCCAGATACGCAGTATTTT. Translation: CASSPSGGAPDTQYF.

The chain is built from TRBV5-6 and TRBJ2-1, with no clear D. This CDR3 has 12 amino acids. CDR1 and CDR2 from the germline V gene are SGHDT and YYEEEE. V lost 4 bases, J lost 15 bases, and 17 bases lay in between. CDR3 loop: CASSRRLVRPFF. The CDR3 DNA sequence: TGTGCCAGCAGCCGTCGATTGGTCCGTCCGTTCTTC.

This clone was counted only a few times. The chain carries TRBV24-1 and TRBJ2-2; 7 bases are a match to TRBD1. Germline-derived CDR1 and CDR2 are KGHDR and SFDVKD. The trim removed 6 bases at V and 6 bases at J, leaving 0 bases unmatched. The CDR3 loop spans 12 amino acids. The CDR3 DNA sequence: TGTGCCACCAGTAGGGGGCCCGGGGAGCTGTTTTTT. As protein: CATSRGPGELFF.

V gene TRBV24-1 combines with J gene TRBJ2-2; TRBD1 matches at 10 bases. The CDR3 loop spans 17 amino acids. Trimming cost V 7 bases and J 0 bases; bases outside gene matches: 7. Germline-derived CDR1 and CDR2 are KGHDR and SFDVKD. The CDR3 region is CATRGQGNFANTGELFF. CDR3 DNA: TGTGCCACCAGGGGACAGGGGAATTTCGCGAACACCGGGGAGCTGTTTTTT.

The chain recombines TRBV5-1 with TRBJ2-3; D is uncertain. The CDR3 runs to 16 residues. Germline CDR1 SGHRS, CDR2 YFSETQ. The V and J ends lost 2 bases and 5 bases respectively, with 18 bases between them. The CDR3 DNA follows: TGCGCCAGCAGCTTAACCGCAAGACATCGTCAAGATACGCAGTATTTT. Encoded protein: CASSLTARHRQDTQYF.

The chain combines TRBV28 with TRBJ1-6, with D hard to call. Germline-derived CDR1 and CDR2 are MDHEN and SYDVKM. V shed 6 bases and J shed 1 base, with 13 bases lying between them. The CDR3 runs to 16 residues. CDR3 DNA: TGTGCCAGCAGGATCCCCCGGGTTTCCTATAATTCACCCCTCCACTTT. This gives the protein CASRIPRVSYNSPLHF.

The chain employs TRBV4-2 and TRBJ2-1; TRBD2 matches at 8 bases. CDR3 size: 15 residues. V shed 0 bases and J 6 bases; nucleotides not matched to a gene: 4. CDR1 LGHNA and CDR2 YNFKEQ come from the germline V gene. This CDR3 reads CASSQESGGFNEQFF. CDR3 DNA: TGTGCCAGCAGCCAAGAGAGCGGGGGTTTCAATGAGCAGTTCTTC.

CDR3 sequence: CASSSGTTEAFF. CDR3 coding DNA: TGTGCCAGCAGTAGTGGCACCACTGAAGCTTTCTTT. The chain has TRBV6-5 and TRBJ1-1; D call uncertain. The CDR3 totals 12 residues. V was clipped by 5 bases and J by 4 bases, with 8 bases between them. Germline V gene sequence: CDR1 MNHEY, CDR2 SVGAGI.

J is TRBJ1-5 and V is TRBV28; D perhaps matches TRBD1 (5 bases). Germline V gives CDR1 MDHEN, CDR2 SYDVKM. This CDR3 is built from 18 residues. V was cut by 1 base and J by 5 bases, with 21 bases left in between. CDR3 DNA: TGTGCCAGCAGTTTATCGAGGGGACTCGGGTCTCTGGATCAGCCCCAGCATTTT. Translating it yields CASSLSRGLGSLDQPQHF.

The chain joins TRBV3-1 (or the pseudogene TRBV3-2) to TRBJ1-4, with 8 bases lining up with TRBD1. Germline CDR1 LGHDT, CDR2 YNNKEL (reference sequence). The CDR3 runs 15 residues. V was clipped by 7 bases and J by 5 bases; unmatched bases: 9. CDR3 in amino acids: CASKGERTGNEKLFF. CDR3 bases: TGTGCCAGCAAAGGGGAGAGGACAGGGAATGAAAAACTGTTTTTT.

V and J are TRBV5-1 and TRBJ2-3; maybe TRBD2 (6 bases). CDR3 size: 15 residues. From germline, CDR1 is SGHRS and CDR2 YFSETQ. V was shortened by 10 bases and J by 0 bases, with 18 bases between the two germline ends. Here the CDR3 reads CACSRLGTSTDTQYF. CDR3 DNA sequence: TGCGCCTGTTCTCGTCTCGGGACTAGCACAGATACGCAGTATTTT. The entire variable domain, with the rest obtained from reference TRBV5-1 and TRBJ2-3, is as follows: KAGVTQTPRYLIKTRGQQVTLSCSPISGHRSVSWYQQTPGQGLQFLFEYFSETQRNKGNFPGRFSGRQFSNSRSEMNVSTLELGDSALYLCACSRLGTSTDTQYFGPGTRLTVL.

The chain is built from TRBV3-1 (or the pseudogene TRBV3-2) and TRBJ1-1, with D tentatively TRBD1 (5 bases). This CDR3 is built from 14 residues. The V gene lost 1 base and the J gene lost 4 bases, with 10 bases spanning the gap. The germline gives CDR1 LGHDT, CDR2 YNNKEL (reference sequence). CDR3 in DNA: TGTGCCAGCAGCCAAGGGACACTGATCACTGAAGCTTTCTTT. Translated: CASSQGTLITEAFF.

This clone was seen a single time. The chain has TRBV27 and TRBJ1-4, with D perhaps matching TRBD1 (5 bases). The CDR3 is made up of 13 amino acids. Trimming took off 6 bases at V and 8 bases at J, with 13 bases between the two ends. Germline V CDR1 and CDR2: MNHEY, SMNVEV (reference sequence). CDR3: CASSPRRGEKLFF. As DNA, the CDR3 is TGTGCCAGCAGCCCCCGGAGGGGCGAAAAACTGTTTTTT.

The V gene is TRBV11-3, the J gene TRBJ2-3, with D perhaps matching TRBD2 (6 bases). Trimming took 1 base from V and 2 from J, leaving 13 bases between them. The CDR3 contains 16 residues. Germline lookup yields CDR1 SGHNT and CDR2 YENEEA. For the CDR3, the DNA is TGTGCCAGCAGCTTAGGCCAGGGACTTCCCACAGATACGCAGTATTTT. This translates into CASSLGQGLPTDTQYF.

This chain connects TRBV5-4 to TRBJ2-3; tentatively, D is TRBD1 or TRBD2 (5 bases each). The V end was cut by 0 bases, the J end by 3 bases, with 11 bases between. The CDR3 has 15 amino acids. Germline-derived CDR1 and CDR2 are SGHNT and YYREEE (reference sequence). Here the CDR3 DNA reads TGTGCCAGCAGCTTGGTTCCTGGGGGAACAGATACGCAGTATTTT. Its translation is CASSLVPGGTDTQYF.

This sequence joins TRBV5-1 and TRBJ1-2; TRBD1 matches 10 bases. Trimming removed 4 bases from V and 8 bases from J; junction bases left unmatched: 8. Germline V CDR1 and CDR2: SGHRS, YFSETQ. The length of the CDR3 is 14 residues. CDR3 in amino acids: CASSPRQGARGYTF. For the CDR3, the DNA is TGCGCCAGCAGCCCGAGACAGGGGGCGCGAGGCTACACCTTC.

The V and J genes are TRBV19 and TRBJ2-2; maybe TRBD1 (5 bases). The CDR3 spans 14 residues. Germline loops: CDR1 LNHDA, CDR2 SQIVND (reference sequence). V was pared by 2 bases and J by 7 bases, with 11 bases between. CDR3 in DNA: TGTGCCAGTAGTATACAGCAGGGTAACGGGGAGCTGTTTTTT. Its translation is CASSIQQGNGELFF.

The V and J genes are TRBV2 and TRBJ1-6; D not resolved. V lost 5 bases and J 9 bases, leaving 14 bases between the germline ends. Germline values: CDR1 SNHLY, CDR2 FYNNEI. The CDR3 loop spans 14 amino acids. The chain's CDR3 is CASSPGFLASPLHF. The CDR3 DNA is TGTGCCAGCAGTCCGGGTTTCTTGGCTTCACCCCTCCACTTT.

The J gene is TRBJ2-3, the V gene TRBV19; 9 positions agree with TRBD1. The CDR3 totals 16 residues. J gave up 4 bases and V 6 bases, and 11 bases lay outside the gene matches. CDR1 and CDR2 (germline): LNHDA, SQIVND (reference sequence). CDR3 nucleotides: TGTGCCAGTAGCCTCTCGGGACAGGGCTTGGCAGATACGCAGTATTTT. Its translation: CASSLSGQGLADTQYF. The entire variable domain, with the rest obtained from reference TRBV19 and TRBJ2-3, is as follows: DGGITQSPKYLFRKEGQNVTLSCEQNLNHDAMYWYRQDPGQGLRLIYYSQIVNDFQKGDIAEGYSVSREKKESFPLTVTSAQKNPTAFYLCASSLSGQGLADTQYFGPGTRLTVL.

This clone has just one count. CDR3 nucleotides: TGTGCCAGTAGTCCCCAGGATAGGGCAGATACGCAGTATTTT. It yields the protein CASSPQDRADTQYF. This chain links TRBV19 with TRBJ2-3; D unresolved. The CDR3 has 14 residues. V was shortened by 5 bases and J by 4 bases, with 13 bases between the two germline ends. Germline V gene sequence: CDR1 LNHDA, CDR2 SQIVND (reference sequence).

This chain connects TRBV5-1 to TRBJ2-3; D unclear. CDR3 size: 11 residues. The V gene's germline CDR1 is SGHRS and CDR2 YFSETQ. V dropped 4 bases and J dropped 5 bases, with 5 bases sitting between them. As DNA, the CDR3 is TGCGCCAGCAGCGAGGAAGATACGCAGTATTTT. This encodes CASSEEDTQYF.

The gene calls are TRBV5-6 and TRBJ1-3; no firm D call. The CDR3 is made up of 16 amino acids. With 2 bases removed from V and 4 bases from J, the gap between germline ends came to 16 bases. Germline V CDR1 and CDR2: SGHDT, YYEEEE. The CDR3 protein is CASSFLEPTRGNTIYF. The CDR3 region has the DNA TGTGCCAGCAGCTTCCTTGAGCCCACAAGGGGAAACACCATATATTTT.

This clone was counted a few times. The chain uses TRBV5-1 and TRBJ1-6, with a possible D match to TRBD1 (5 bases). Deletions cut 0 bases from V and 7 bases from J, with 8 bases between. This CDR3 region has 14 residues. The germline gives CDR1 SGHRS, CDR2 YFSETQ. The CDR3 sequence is CASSLEWGNSPLHF. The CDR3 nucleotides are TGCGCCAGCAGCTTGGAATGGGGGAATTCACCCCTCCACTTT.

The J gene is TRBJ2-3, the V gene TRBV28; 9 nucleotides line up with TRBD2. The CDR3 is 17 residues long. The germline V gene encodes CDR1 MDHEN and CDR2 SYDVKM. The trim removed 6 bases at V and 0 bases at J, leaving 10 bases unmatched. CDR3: CASRFTTSGGSTDTQYF. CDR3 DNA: TGTGCCAGCAGGTTCACGACTAGCGGTGGAAGCACAGATACGCAGTATTTT.

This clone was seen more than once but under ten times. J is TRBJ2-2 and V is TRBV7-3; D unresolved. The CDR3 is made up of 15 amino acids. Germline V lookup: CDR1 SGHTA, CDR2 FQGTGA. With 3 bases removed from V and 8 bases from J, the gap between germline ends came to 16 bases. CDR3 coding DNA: TGTGCCAGCAGCTTTTCGAGCCACTACGGAGGGGAGCTGTTTTTT. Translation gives CASSFSSHYGGELFF.